This paragraph reports one T cell receptor beta chain. V was pared by 6 bases and J by 3 bases, with 3 bases of the junction left unmatched. Germline-derived CDR1 and CDR2 are MNHEY and SMNVEV (reference sequence). The CDR3 is made up of 15 amino acids. These data come from a study of cytomegalovirus exposure and HLA in healthy donors. This PCR relied on a set of 60 Vbeta primers and 13 Jbeta primers. Assay used: immunoSEQ multiplex PCR; TCRdb lists only in-frame clones, some missing. The sample records approximately 190,000 clones, over 70% being singletons. The chain has TRBV27 and TRBJ2-2, with TRBD1 identical over 11 bases. The TCR sequence derives from a man aged 50 to 59 in good health and CMV-seronegative. The sequenced material came from PBMCs. The CDR3 bases are TGTGCCAGCAGGGGACAGGGGGGGTACACCGGGGAGCTGTTTTTT. This codes for CASRGQGGYTGELFF.